These T cell receptor beta chains were read from a single sample in a study of T cell repertoires in cytomegalovirus infection. Which antigens these TCRs recognize remains unknown. In TCRdb, the reads were re-called with MiXCR into one record per CDR3 protein. The sample contains approximately 110,000 distinct CDR3 sequences, over 30% of which appear only once. Sequencing used CD8+ T cells from cultured PBMCs, obtained from culture after CMV antigen stimulation. These receptors were obtained from a human donor in good health (CMV status not recorded). Some clones in this sample may be carry-over from other donors' samples. Each CDR3 is given with its conserved first and last residue. D genes are given only for firm matches. Expanded clones are given a class, and other clones once, few, many or no size at all.

D gene: TRBD2; V gene: TRBV12-3/TRBV12-4; clone size: few; J gene: TRBJ2-1; CDR3 DNA: TGTGCCAGCACTCACCTGAACGGGGGGTTAAATGAGCAGTTCTTC; CDR3 protein: CASTHLNGGLNEQFF
D gene: .; V gene: TRBV27; clone size: few; J gene: TRBJ2-1; CDR3 DNA: TGTGCCAGCAGTTTGGTCGGGGGTGGCTCCTACAATGAGCAGTTCTTC; CDR3 protein: CASSLVGGGSYNEQFF
D gene: .; V gene: TRBV7-2; clone size: few; J gene: TRBJ1-5; CDR3 DNA: TGTGCCAGCAGCTTAGTGGGAGGAGGGGCGGCTCAGCCCCAGCATTTT; CDR3 protein: CASSLVGGGAAQPQHF
D gene: TRBD1; V gene: TRBV27; clone size: .; J gene: TRBJ1-1; CDR3 DNA: TGTGCCAGCAGTCCAGGACAGGGGATGAGTGAAGCTTTCTTT; CDR3 protein: CASSPGQGMSEAFF
D gene: .; V gene: TRBV27; clone size: .; J gene: TRBJ2-5; CDR3 DNA: TGTGCCAGCAGCCCAACCCTAGCGAACCAAGAGACCCAGTACTTC; CDR3 protein: CASSPTLANQETQYF
D gene: .; V gene: TRBV4-1; clone size: many; J gene: TRBJ1-1; CDR3 DNA: TGCGCCAGCAGCCGATCACAGGGTTTTGGCACTGAAGCTTTCTTT; CDR3 protein: CASSRSQGFGTEAFF
D gene: .; V gene: TRBV5-1; clone size: .; J gene: TRBJ2-5; CDR3 DNA: TGCGCCAGCAGCCCCGGACAGGTTCCCGGGGGGACCTGGGAGACCCAGTACTTC; CDR3 protein: CASSPGQVPGGTWETQYF
D gene: .; V gene: TRBV11-2; clone size: few; J gene: TRBJ2-3; CDR3 DNA: TGTGCCAGCAGCTTAGTCGTCTCCTACACAGATACGCAGTATTTT; CDR3 protein: CASSLVVSYTDTQYF
D gene: TRBD1; V gene: TRBV5-5; clone size: .; J gene: TRBJ1-2; CDR3 DNA: TGTGCCAGCAGCTTACTCTTAACAGGGGTAATTCCCTATGGCTACACCTTC; CDR3 protein: CASSLLLTGVIPYGYTF
D gene: TRBD1; V gene: TRBV12-3/TRBV12-4; clone size: .; J gene: TRBJ2-7; CDR3 DNA: TGTGCCAGCAGTAAAGTCGGGACAGGGATAGGCTACGAGCAGTACTTC; CDR3 protein: CASSKVGTGIGYEQYF
D gene: .; V gene: TRBV6-1; clone size: .; J gene: TRBJ1-1; CDR3 DNA: TGTGCCAGCAGTGAAGCGGCCGGGGAGATCACTGAAGCTTTCTTT; CDR3 protein: CASSEAAGEITEAFF
D gene: .; V gene: TRBV9; clone size: medium-sized; J gene: TRBJ1-1; CDR3 DNA: TGTGCCAGCAGCGTCGGACAGTTGAACACTGAAGCTTTCTTT; CDR3 protein: CASSVGQLNTEAFF
D gene: .; V gene: TRBV11-2; clone size: few; J gene: TRBJ1-4; CDR3 DNA: TGTGCCAGCAGCGCCTTGGACAGCCCATATGAAAAACTGTTTTTT; CDR3 protein: CASSALDSPYEKLFF
D gene: TRBD1; V gene: TRBV6-5; clone size: .; J gene: TRBJ1-5; CDR3 DNA: TGTGCCAGCAGTGAGGGGACAGGGGGCCGTCAGCCCCAGCATTTT; CDR3 protein: CASSEGTGGRQPQHF
D gene: TRBD1; V gene: TRBV10-3; clone size: .; J gene: TRBJ1-2; CDR3 DNA: TGTGCCACAACGGACAGGCTTCAGTATGGCTACACCTTC; CDR3 protein: CATTDRLQYGYTF
D gene: .; V gene: TRBV19; clone size: few; J gene: TRBJ1-2; CDR3 DNA: TGTGCCAGTACTTGGGACGGACCCTATGGCTACACCTTC; CDR3 protein: CASTWDGPYGYTF
D gene: TRBD1; V gene: TRBV6-6; clone size: .; J gene: TRBJ1-5; CDR3 DNA: TGTGCCAGCAGTTACCCTGGACAGGGAACTCACCGGCCCCAGCATTTT; CDR3 protein: CASSYPGQGTHRPQHF
D gene: TRBD1; V gene: TRBV4-3; clone size: many; J gene: TRBJ2-1; CDR3 DNA: TGCGCCAGCAGCCAAGAACCCTCCGCAGGGGGCCATGAGCAGTTCTTC; CDR3 protein: CASSQEPSAGGHEQFF
D gene: .; V gene: TRBV6-1; clone size: .; J gene: TRBJ2-7; CDR3 DNA: TGTGCCAGCACCTATGGACAGTCCTACGAGCAGTACTTC; CDR3 protein: CASTYGQSYEQYF
D gene: .; V gene: TRBV7-2; clone size: .; J gene: TRBJ2-5; CDR3 DNA: TGTGCCAGCAGCCCAGGGACGGCCGTCCTAGAGACCCAGTACTTC; CDR3 protein: CASSPGTAVLETQYF
D gene: TRBD2; V gene: TRBV6-2/TRBV6-3; clone size: .; J gene: TRBJ2-1; CDR3 DNA: TGTGCCAGCGGGGATTGGACTAGGTCCTACAATGAGCAGTTCTTC; CDR3 protein: CASGDWTRSYNEQFF
D gene: TRBD1; V gene: TRBV19; clone size: .; J gene: TRBJ2-2; CDR3 DNA: TGTGCCAGTAGAGCCGTTAGTACCGGGACAGGGACCACCGGGGAGCTGTTTTTT; CDR3 protein: CASRAVSTGTGTTGELFF
D gene: TRBD1; V gene: TRBV7-2; clone size: few; J gene: TRBJ2-2; CDR3 DNA: TGTGCCAGCAGCCCGGGACAGGGGGGCTCCGGGGAGCTGTTTTTT; CDR3 protein: CASSPGQGGSGELFF
D gene: .; V gene: TRBV11-1; clone size: few; J gene: TRBJ2-2; CDR3 DNA: TGTGCCAGCAAAATACAGGCGAACACCGGGGAGCTGTTTTTT; CDR3 protein: CASKIQANTGELFF
D gene: .; V gene: TRBV12-3/TRBV12-4; clone size: once; J gene: TRBJ1-2; CDR3 DNA: TGTGCCAGCACCGTAGGACTCTATGGCTACACCTTC; CDR3 protein: CASTVGLYGYTF
D gene: .; V gene: TRBV6-1; clone size: few; J gene: TRBJ1-2; CDR3 DNA: TGTGCCAGCAGCTTAATGCCCCGCGCCGAAGTCTATGGCTACACCTTC; CDR3 protein: CASSLMPRAEVYGYTF
D gene: .; V gene: TRBV7-9; clone size: many; J gene: TRBJ1-1; CDR3 DNA: TGTGCCAGCAGCGGAGGAACTAAGTTTGAAGCTTTCTTT; CDR3 protein: CASSGGTKFEAFF
D gene: TRBD1; V gene: TRBV12-3/TRBV12-4; clone size: few; J gene: TRBJ1-1; CDR3 DNA: TGTGCCAGCAGTTTATCCCCCTGGAGACAGGGGGCGCCTGGAACTGAAGCTTTCTTT; CDR3 protein: CASSLSPWRQGAPGTEAFF
D gene: .; V gene: TRBV20-1; clone size: .; J gene: TRBJ2-3; CDR3 DNA: TGCAGTGCTAGGGGTCGGGCGGGGTGGGCAGATACGCAGTATTTT; CDR3 protein: CSARGRAGWADTQYF
D gene: TRBD2; V gene: TRBV7-6; clone size: .; J gene: TRBJ2-3; CDR3 DNA: TGTGCCAGCAGCTTAGTTCAAGCGGGGGGCGGCCCCACAGATACGCAGTATTTT; CDR3 protein: CASSLVQAGGGPTDTQYF
D gene: TRBD2; V gene: TRBV6-6; clone size: few; J gene: TRBJ2-1; CDR3 DNA: TGTGCCAGCAGTTACTCCCAGGGGGTAGCGGGGGGGCGTGGGGAGAATGAGCAGTTCTTC; CDR3 protein: CASSYSQGVAGGRGENEQFF
D gene: .; V gene: TRBV15; clone size: .; J gene: TRBJ2-1; CDR3 DNA: TGTGCCACCAGCAGGGACAATGAGCAGTTCTTC; CDR3 protein: CATSRDNEQFF
D gene: TRBD1; V gene: TRBV24-1; clone size: .; J gene: TRBJ1-5; CDR3 DNA: TGTGCCAGCAGTGATTCCGGGACAGGGGATAGTCAGCCCCAGCATTTT; CDR3 protein: CASSDSGTGDSQPQHF
D gene: .; V gene: TRBV27; clone size: few; J gene: TRBJ1-5; CDR3 DNA: TGTGCCAGCAGTTCCTCCTCGGGCCTTCTGGAGCCCCAGCATTTT; CDR3 protein: CASSSSSGLLEPQHF
D gene: TRBD1; V gene: TRBV6-6; clone size: .; J gene: TRBJ1-5; CDR3 DNA: TGTGCCAGCAGAACCGGGACAGGGGGCAATCAGCCCCAGCATTTT; CDR3 protein: CASRTGTGGNQPQHF
D gene: TRBD2; V gene: TRBV2; clone size: .; J gene: TRBJ2-5; CDR3 DNA: TGTGCCAGCAGTGCCGTGGGGGGGCAAGAGACCCAGTACTTC; CDR3 protein: CASSAVGGQETQYF
D gene: .; V gene: TRBV3-1; clone size: few; J gene: TRBJ2-5; CDR3 DNA: TGTGCCAGCAGCCCTAGTACGTATGGGGCTGGGGAGACCCAGTACTTC; CDR3 protein: CASSPSTYGAGETQYF
D gene: TRBD1; V gene: TRBV4-1; clone size: .; J gene: TRBJ2-7; CDR3 DNA: TGCGCCAGCAGCCAAGGTCCGGGACAGGGTACCTACGAGCAGTACTTC; CDR3 protein: CASSQGPGQGTYEQYF
D gene: .; V gene: TRBV7-9; clone size: few; J gene: TRBJ2-1; CDR3 DNA: TGTGCCAGCAGCTTAGGAGGGACACCAGAGCAGTTCTTC; CDR3 protein: CASSLGGTPEQFF
D gene: .; V gene: TRBV7-3; clone size: .; J gene: TRBJ2-3; CDR3 DNA: TGTGCCAGCAGCCCCAAGGCGCCCGGGATGATAGATACGCAGTATTTT; CDR3 protein: CASSPKAPGMIDTQYF
D gene: TRBD1; V gene: TRBV28; clone size: few; J gene: TRBJ2-1; CDR3 DNA: TGTGCCGGTCAAGACAGGGGAAGATACAATGAGCAGTTCTTC; CDR3 protein: CAGQDRGRYNEQFF
D gene: .; V gene: TRBV11-2; clone size: .; J gene: TRBJ2-7; CDR3 DNA: TGTGCCAGCAGCTTAAGGCCGGACGGGGTCGAGCAGTACTTC; CDR3 protein: CASSLRPDGVEQYF
D gene: .; V gene: TRBV29-1; clone size: few; J gene: TRBJ1-1; CDR3 DNA: TGCAGCGTTGGACAGAACACTGAAGCTTTCTTT; CDR3 protein: CSVGQNTEAFF
D gene: .; V gene: TRBV7-2; clone size: many; J gene: TRBJ2-7; CDR3 DNA: TGTGCCAGCAGCTTATTTGGGCAGGGATCCTACGAGCAGTACTTC; CDR3 protein: CASSLFGQGSYEQYF
D gene: .; V gene: TRBV27; clone size: .; J gene: TRBJ2-2; CDR3 DNA: TGTGCCAGCAGCCCAGGGTACGGGGAGCTGTTTTTT; CDR3 protein: CASSPGYGELFF
D gene: .; V gene: TRBV7-8; clone size: .; J gene: TRBJ2-1; CDR3 DNA: TGTGCCAGCAGCTGGTCCAGCTCCTACAATGAGCAGTTCTTC; CDR3 protein: CASSWSSSYNEQFF
D gene: TRBD1; V gene: TRBV6-2/TRBV6-3; clone size: few; J gene: TRBJ2-4; CDR3 DNA: TGTGCCAGCAGTTACCGGACAGGGGGGAAAAACATTCAGTACTTC; CDR3 protein: CASSYRTGGKNIQYF
D gene: .; V gene: TRBV5-1; clone size: .; J gene: TRBJ2-7; CDR3 DNA: TGCGCCAGCAGCTTGGTTGGGGACGGCTCCTACGAGCAGTACTTC; CDR3 protein: CASSLVGDGSYEQYF
D gene: .; V gene: TRBV6-1; clone size: few; J gene: TRBJ2-2; CDR3 DNA: TGTGCCAGCGGAAACACCGGGGAGCTGTTTTTT; CDR3 protein: CASGNTGELFF
D gene: .; V gene: TRBV4-3; clone size: .; J gene: TRBJ2-3; CDR3 DNA: TGCGCCAGCAGCCAATATCAGCAAAGAAGGGATACGCAGTATTTT; CDR3 protein: CASSQYQQRRDTQYF
D gene: .; V gene: TRBV5-6; clone size: .; J gene: TRBJ2-7; CDR3 DNA: TGTGCCAGCAGCCACGGGCCCTACGAGCAGTACTTC; CDR3 protein: CASSHGPYEQYF
D gene: .; V gene: TRBV6-5; clone size: .; J gene: TRBJ1-1; CDR3 DNA: TGTGCCAGCAGTTACGACTTGAACACTGAAGCTTTCTTT; CDR3 protein: CASSYDLNTEAFF
D gene: .; V gene: TRBV19; clone size: few; J gene: TRBJ1-1; CDR3 DNA: TGTGCCGCCCGGACGGCTCTGAACACTGAAGCTTTCTTT; CDR3 protein: CAARTALNTEAFF
D gene: TRBD2; V gene: TRBV24-1; clone size: .; J gene: TRBJ2-3; CDR3 DNA: TGTGCCACCAGTCCTAGCGGGGGACTCACAGATACGCAGTATTTT; CDR3 protein: CATSPSGGLTDTQYF
D gene: .; V gene: TRBV7-2; clone size: few; J gene: TRBJ1-1; CDR3 DNA: TGTGCCAGCAGCCCCAGATCAATGAACACTGAAGCTTTCTTT; CDR3 protein: CASSPRSMNTEAFF
D gene: .; V gene: TRBV7-4; clone size: once; J gene: TRBJ2-1; CDR3 DNA: TGTGCCAGTCAGGGGTCGACAAACTACAATGAGCAGTTCTTC; CDR3 protein: CASQGSTNYNEQFF